This TCR beta chain was recorded in a study of post-analysis software for immune sequencing data. Across the study: Relapsing-remitting, secondary progressive and progressive-relapsing multiple sclerosis courses were included. Study-wide points: Normalized Chao1 diversity in multiple sclerosis patients fell significantly below that of controls. Four or five TRBV segments (TRBV5-6, TRBV5-1 and TRBV20-1 among them) occurred more frequently in patients than in controls.

Points on this clonotype: The antigen remains undetermined.

Unique molecular identifiers were carried by the TCR beta cDNA libraries. MiXCR was run by TCRdb on the PCR reads, yielding one entry per CDR3 protein. The table lists approximately 180,000 distinct CDR3 sequences, approximately 28% of them singletons. The CDR3 covers 13 residues. Trimming stripped 7 bases from V and 13 bases from J, with 21 bases between. The receptor was isolated from a girl aged 5 to 17 with multiple sclerosis. Source material: blood. The rearrangement joins TRBV12-3 or TRBV12-4 to TRBJ2-3; D unresolved. CDR3 bases: TGTGCCAGCAACGAATTGGGCACAGATGTGGAGTATTTT. Residues: CASNELGTDVEYF.